This T cell receptor (beta chain) was obtained from a study of cytomegalovirus exposure and HLA in healthy donors (dated by TCRdb to between 2016 and 2019). Context from the whole study: An earlier analysis of several hundred of the donors reported 276 Gb of sequence data and 95 million to 130 million unique TCR beta sequences obtained from 180 million or so T cells. An early release covering approximately 600 HLA-typed donors comprised about 310 gigabases of sequencing data and 85 million to 100 million unique TCR sequences. Among the roughly 400 genotyped donors, approximately 77% belonged to the genetic ancestry cluster associated with self-reported Caucasian donors. The study was designed to test whether signatures of past pathogen exposure could be identified by cataloging public T cell receptors. Using immunosequencing, the study profiled T cell repertoires from about 610 subjects and related those repertoires to cytomegalovirus serostatus. Besides the first cohort of around 700 subjects, a separate validation cohort made up of around 120 different subjects was used. To predict cytomegalovirus infection status, the study brought together high-throughput TCR immunosequencing, statistical association of individual TCRs with disease status, and machine learning. In a later analysis, previously published TCR beta repertoires from roughly 710 donors were re-analyzed and high-resolution HLA genotyping was added so that TCR occurrence patterns could be studied. Rather than using new phenotypic data, the later analysis identified candidate immune exposures from TCR beta sequences and from how often those sequences occurred across donors. An earlier analysis of 587 of the donors used high-throughput TCR beta sequencing to judge whether each TCR beta V gene segment behaved as functional or pseudogenic. Donor age, sex, ethnicity and CMV serostatus were compiled alongside the repertoire data. Genome-wide SNP genotypes for about 60% of the roughly 700 donors were used in a later genetic analysis, which treated that subset as a discovery cohort. All discovery cohort repertoires had been generated on a single sequencing platform. Class I and class II HLA loci were covered by the typing at four-digit resolution. Typing coverage differed by locus: A, B, C, DRB1 and DQB1 were typed in about 620-630 donors, DQA1 in about 560, DPA1 in 600 to 610, and DPB1 in approximately 450. Roughly 5 DR-DQ haplotypes were handled as single units for association and clustering, since linkage in the cohort was strong. On average, over 200,000 unique TCR beta nucleotide sequences were sequenced per donor among roughly 430 genotyped donors of the cohort, with roughly 18% of those sequences being non-productive.

The cohort comprised more than 550 healthy bone marrow donors. Cohort members were all nominally healthy when sampled, although unrecorded immune exposures were likely present. The donor was CMV seropositive and was included in the group of some 290 seropositive cohort members. Each donor provided a peripheral blood sample, and peripheral blood mononuclear cells were used for TCR beta sequencing. The Qiagen DNeasy Blood Extraction Kit was used to extract genomic DNA from the blood cell samples. On this clone: This clone's antigen is unknown. The input lacks base qualities; no much larger clone sits a single base away.

V loses 3 bases, J loses 7 bases, and the germline ends lie 15 bases apart. From a lookup of the germline V gene, CDR1 and CDR2 are MDHEN and SYDVKM. The CDR3 measures 14 amino acids from cysteine to phenylalanine. Only the CDR3 region is kept as DNA, spanning 42 bases read in frame from base 1. Overall study results and their limits: At a false discovery rate of 0.05, a later analysis linked 16,951 TCR beta sequences to specific HLA alleles. According to the authors, the approach could potentially be generalized to other disease states and immunological phenotypes. Only TCR beta chains were sequenced in this cohort, and the absence of alpha or paired-chain data limited detectable features. In vitro tests confirmed that a few of the cytomegalovirus-associated TCR beta chains recognize cytomegalovirus antigens. Strong co-occurrence of HLA alleles, especially DR and DQ, made assigning TCR associations to individual alleles difficult. In a later analysis, HLA-associated TCR beta chains were found to be more clonally expanded and to have lower generation probabilities than equally common non-associated chains. A later genetic analysis reported fewer N-insertions in productive TCRs among donors in an Asian-associated ancestry cluster than the roughly 620-donor mean. Sequencing depth was assumed to be roughly uniform across donors in the presence/absence analyses, though that assumption may not hold. In both the original and validation cohorts, the classifier was reported to diagnose cytomegalovirus status with high specificity and sensitivity. A later analysis found that TCR association rates varied across HLA loci, with DRB1 alleles showing the most associated TCRs and HLA-C alleles the fewest. Because some donors lacked HLA typing at each locus, the association tests relied only on the typed subset. A further reported finding was that TCR beta sequences accurately predicted the HLA-A and HLA-B alleles for most subjects in the first cohort. The only immune exposure information available for the cohort was CMV serostatus. Linkage disequilibrium might explain the correlated functional status among segregating V segments, but an unknown experimental factor could not be ruled out. A later genetic analysis associated a missense DCLRE1C variant with V-gene and J-gene trimming of TCR beta chains, and an independent cohort replicated the association. Most CMV-associated TCR beta chains appeared to be HLA-restricted in a later analysis, and the HLA associations seemed to be driven largely by CMV exposure. Because counts were too low, 15 to 20 rarely observed V segments, including chromosome 9 orphons, were excluded from the earlier analysis of under 650 of the donors. While some public TCRs were present in many individuals, most TCR sequences turned up only very rarely across donors. Broadly in line with IMGT annotations, most TCR beta V segments showed up in productive rearrangements about 87% or about 30% of the time in an earlier analysis of around 550 of the donors. The study listed 150 to 200 TCR beta chains as associated with cytomegalovirus. Several of the top co-occurrence clusters appeared to be linked to parvovirus B19, influenza, CMV and Epstein-Barr virus, according to a later analysis. Some IMGT-functional V segments, including TRBV6-2 and TRBV6-3, could not be told apart with the 87-base-pair reads, so those segments were excluded. A group of highly shared sequence variants was considered likely to be a technical artifact of the sequencing pipeline.

Receptor amplification or capture employed the immunoSEQ multiplex PCR assay. The multiplex PCR relied on a mix of 60 forward primers for TCR Vbeta segments and 13 reverse primers for TCR Jbeta segments. A multiplex PCR assay on genomic DNA amplified the CDR3 region of rearranged TCR beta genes. Amplified TCR beta libraries were sequenced as 87-base-pair reads on the Illumina HiSeq System. The paper's processing steps were these. A later analysis counted about 80 million unique TCR beta chains across the 550 to 700 repertoires, and roughly 11 million of these chains were shared by at least two donors. A nearest-neighbor algorithm error-corrected the raw reads and collapsed the reads into unique sequences, merging closely related sequences to remove PCR and sequencing errors. Alignment of CDR3 sequences to IMGT reference sequences was used to assign V, D and J gene segments. For a sequence to be retained, a match of at least six nucleotides to both a V gene segment and a J gene segment was required. A rearrangement counted as productive if the CDR3 had no stop codons and remained in frame with V and J, and every other rearrangement counted as non-productive. Following IMGT convention, CDR3 was defined as the stretch from the second conserved V-encoded cysteine to the conserved J-encoded phenylalanine. Sequences without an unambiguous match to a single V gene segment were excluded from the earlier analysis of about 600 of the donors. An earlier analysis of several hundred of the donors called V segments functional above 56.7% productive rearrangements and segregating when the between-donor standard deviation exceeded 5%. A statistical classification framework was developed to diagnose cytomegalovirus status using the catalog of TCR beta chain sequences. In a later analysis, TCR nucleotide sequences were compared against IMGT/GENE-DB human TR gene sequences so that V and J genes could be assigned. The TCRdist pipeline was used in a later analysis to assign CDR3 sequences and most-parsimonious VDJ recombination scenarios. In a later analysis, each TCR beta chain was defined by its CDR3 amino acid sequence together with its V-gene family, and reads without a unique V-gene family were excluded. To address suspected cross-contamination and a sequencing artifact, a later analysis removed 450 to 700 highly shared, low-generation-probability nucleotide sequences. For each public chain, a later analysis derived a clonal expansion index from normalized ranks of inferred template counts within each repertoire. Generation probabilities in a later analysis came from a VDJ recombination model fitted to out-of-frame rearrangements, and those results were checked against IGoR. In a later analysis, hypergeometric tests were used to score TCR-TCR, TCR-HLA and TCR-CMV co-occurrence, with a repertoire-size bias correction applied to TCR pairs. A later analysis estimated false discovery rates by permuting HLA or CMV assignments 20 times. In a later analysis, co-occurring TCRs were grouped using DBSCAN, with TCRdist sequence similarity added in when clustering inside HLA-allele-positive subsets. Repertoires with fewer than 30,000 or more than 120,000 public chains were left out of co-occurrence clustering, as were four to six repertoires with anomalous nucleotide sharing. TCRdb provides this immuneACCESS table in a form limited to in-frame rearrangements. Some clones are lacking; in checked studies, under half of them reflect an unresolved V gene, and why the rest are absent is not known. That table furnishes V, J and clone size, whereas the DNA furnished D and trimming. This sample holds over 55,000 clones; 70% to 80% were observed only once. Together, the top ten hold roughly 9.7% of the sample.

The rearranged segments are TRBV28 and TRBJ1-2; the D segment could be TRBD1, given 6 matching bases. This TCR came from a woman aged 50 to 65 in good health and CMV-seropositive. The sequencing sample was made of PBMCs. The CDR3 reads as follows: CASSFEAGVRGYTF. The sequence in DNA is TGTGCCAGCAGTTTCGAGGCAGGGGTTCGTGGCTACACCTTC.